The entry that follows covers one T cell receptor beta chain sequence. Its antigen is unidentified. J was trimmed by 4 bases and V by 1 base; bases with no gene match: 6. This CDR3 is 15 amino acids long. Germline CDR1 is LGHNA and CDR2 is YSLEER. This specimen comes from a study of CD8+ T cells in alopecia areata. Whole-study context: Twice daily, treated patients received 5 to 10 mg of oral tofacitinib. Treatment with tofacitinib (6 to 18 months) was followed by 6 months off drug.

Study conclusions and caveats: Sequenced scalp T cells also include alphabeta T cells resident in normal skin.

Reverse transcription of extracted RNA yielded cDNA, which provided the sequencing template. The repertoire was sequenced with immunoSEQ multiplex PCR; TCRdb's copy has only in-frame clones and lacks some. The table lists roughly 140,000 clones, approximately 50% of them singletons. The chain combines TRBV4-3 with TRBJ2-5; TRBD2 aligns across 7 bases. Sample: CD4+ T cells sorted from blood, taken at week 0. The receptor was isolated from a human donor with alopecia areata. The CDR3 DNA follows: TGCGCCAGCAGCCAAGGCGGATCGGGAGGAGAGACCCAGTACTTC. Its translation is CASSQGGSGGETQYF.